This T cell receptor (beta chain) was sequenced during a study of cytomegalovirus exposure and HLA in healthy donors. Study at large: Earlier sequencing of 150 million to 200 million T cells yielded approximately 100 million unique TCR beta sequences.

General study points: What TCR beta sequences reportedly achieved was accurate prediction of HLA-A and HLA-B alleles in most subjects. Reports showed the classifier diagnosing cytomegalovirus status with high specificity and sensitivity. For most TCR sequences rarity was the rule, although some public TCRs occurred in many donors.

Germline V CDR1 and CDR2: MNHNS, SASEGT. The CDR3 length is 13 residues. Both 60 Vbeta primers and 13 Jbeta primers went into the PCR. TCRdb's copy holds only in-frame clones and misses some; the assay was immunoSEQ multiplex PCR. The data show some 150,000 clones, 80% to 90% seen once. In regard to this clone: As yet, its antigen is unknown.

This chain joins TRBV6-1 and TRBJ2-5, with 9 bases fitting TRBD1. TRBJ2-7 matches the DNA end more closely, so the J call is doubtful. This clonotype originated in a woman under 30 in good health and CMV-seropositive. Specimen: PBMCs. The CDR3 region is CASSGTGIYEQYF. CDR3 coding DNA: TGTGCCAGCTCGGGGACAGGGATTTACGAGCAGTACTTC.